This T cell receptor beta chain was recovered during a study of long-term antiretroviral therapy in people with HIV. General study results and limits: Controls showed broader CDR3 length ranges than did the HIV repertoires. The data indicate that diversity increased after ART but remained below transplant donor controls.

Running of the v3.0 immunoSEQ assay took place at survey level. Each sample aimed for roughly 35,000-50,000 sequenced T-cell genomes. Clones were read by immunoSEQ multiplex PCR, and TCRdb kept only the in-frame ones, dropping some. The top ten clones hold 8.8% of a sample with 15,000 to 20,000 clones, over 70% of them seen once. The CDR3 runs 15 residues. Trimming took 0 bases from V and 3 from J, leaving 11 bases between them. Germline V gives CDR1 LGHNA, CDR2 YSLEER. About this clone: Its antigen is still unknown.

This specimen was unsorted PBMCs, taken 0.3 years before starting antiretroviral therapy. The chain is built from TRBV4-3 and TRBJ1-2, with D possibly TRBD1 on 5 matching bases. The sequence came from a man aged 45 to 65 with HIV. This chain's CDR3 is CASSQERDFYYGYTF. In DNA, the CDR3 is TGCGCCAGCAGCCAAGAAAGGGACTTTTACTATGGCTACACCTTC.